The clone carrying this T cell receptor beta chain was seen a few times. Each sample had at least 7 million PBMCs isolated. This sample is drawn from a study of blood T cells in healthy people across ages. The use of a sample-barcoded 5' primer and a J-beta primer mix characterized a second PCR of about 7 to 12 cycles. Every single cDNA molecule received a tag from a template-switch adaptor with 12 random nucleotides. TCRdb used MiXCR to reprocess the 5' RACE reads, holding one entry per CDR3 protein. This table holds 800,000 to 1,000,000 distinct CDR3 sequences, roughly 48% found once. This clonotype was sampled from a man aged 25 to 40 in good health. What was sequenced was blood.

The DNA for the CDR3 is TGTGCCAGCAAAGTTTTCGCGGAAGGGGTCTACGAGCAGTACTTC. Its protein is CASKVFAEGVYEQYF. V gene TRBV7-2 combines with J gene TRBJ2-7; the D gene is possibly TRBD1 (5 bases). V lost 7 bases, J lost 3 bases, and 19 bases lay in between. Germline CDR1 SGHTA, CDR2 FQGNSA. CDR3 length: 15 residues.